A single T cell receptor (beta chain) is shown here with its context. The antigen is not known. RNA transcripts were the source from which TCR beta CDR3 regions were amplified. An initial RT-PCR round employing HTBI primers preceded a second-round multiplex PCR. A single record per CDR3 protein comes from TCRdb applying MiXCR to the multiplex PCR reads. The sample contains roughly 700,000 distinct CDR3 sequences, roughly 40% of which appear only once. This record belongs to a study of Graves' ophthalmopathy and Graves' hyperthyroidism. Study overall: Investigators collected peripheral blood at initial diagnosis, before any treatment was given.

Fresh peripheral blood (about 10 ml) yielded the PBMCs. This CDR3 comprises 14 residues. Germline lookup yields CDR1 SGDLS and CDR2 YYNGEE. With V trimmed by 5 bases and J by 6 bases, 6 bases remained unmatched. General study findings and limits: Blood samples also showed most expanded thyroid clonotypes exceeding 0.001 frequency.

V gene TRBV9 combines with J gene TRBJ2-7; the match to TRBD2 covers 12 bases. The clonotype comes from an adult man with Graves' ophthalmopathy. What was sequenced was peripheral blood. The CDR3 nucleotides read TGTGCCAGCAGTTTACCTAGCGGGGGGGCCGAGCAGTACTTC. Its translation is CASSLPSGGAEQYF.